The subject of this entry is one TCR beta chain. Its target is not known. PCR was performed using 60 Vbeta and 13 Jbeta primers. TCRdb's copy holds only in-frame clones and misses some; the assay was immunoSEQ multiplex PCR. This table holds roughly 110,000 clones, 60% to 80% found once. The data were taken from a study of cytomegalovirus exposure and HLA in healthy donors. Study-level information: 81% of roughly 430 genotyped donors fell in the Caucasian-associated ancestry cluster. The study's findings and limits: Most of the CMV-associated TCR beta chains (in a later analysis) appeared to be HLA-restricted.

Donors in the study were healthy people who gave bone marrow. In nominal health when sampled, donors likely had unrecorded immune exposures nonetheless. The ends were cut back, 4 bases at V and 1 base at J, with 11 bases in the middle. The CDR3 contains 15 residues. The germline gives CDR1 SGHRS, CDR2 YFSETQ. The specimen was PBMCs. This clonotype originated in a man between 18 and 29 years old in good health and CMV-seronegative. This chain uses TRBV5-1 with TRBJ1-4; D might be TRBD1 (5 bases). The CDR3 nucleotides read TGCGCCAGCAGCCGTACCGGGGGAACTAATGAAAAACTGTTTTTT. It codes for CASSRTGGTNEKLFF. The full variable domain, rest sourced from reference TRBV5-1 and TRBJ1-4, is KAGVTQTPRYLIKTRGQQVTLSCSPISGHRSVSWYQQTPGQGLQFLFEYFSETQRNKGNFPGRFSGRQFSNSRSEMNVSTLELGDSALYLCASSRTGGTNEKLFFGSGTQLSVL.